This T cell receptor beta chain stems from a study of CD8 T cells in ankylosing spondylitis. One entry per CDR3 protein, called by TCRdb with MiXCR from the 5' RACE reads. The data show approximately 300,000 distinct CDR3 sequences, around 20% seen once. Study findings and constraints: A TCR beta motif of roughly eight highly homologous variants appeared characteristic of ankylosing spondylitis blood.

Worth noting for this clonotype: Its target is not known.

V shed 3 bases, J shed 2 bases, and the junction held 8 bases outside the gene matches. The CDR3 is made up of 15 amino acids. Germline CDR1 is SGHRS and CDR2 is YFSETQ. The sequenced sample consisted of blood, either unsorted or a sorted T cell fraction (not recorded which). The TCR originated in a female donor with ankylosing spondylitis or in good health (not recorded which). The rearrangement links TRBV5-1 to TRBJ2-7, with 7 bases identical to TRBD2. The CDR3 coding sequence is TGCGCCAGCAGCTCCTCACTGGGGGGGGCCTACGAGCAGTACTTC. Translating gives CASSSSLGGAYEQYF.